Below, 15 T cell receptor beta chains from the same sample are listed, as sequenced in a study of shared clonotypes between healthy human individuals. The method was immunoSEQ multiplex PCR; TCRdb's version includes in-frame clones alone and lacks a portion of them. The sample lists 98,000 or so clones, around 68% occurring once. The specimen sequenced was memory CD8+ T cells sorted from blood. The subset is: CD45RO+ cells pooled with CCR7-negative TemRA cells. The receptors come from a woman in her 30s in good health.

CDR3 region: CARDRGLGQPQHF. CDR3 nucleotide sequence: TGCGCCAGGGACAGGGGGCTGGGACAGCCCCAGCATTTT. J is TRBJ1-5 and V is TRBV10-1; 11 bases fit TRBD1. This CDR3 is 13 amino acids long. Germline CDR1 WNHNN, CDR2 SYGVQD (reference sequence). Germline trimming cut 9 bases from V and 7 bases from J; bases unmatched to any gene: 5.

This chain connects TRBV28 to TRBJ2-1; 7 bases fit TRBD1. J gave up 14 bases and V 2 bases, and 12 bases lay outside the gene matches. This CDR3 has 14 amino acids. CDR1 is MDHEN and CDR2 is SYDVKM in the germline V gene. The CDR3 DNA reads TGTGCCAGCAGTTTAAGACCTCCGACAGGGAGAAAGTTCTTC. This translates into CASSLRPPTGRKFF.

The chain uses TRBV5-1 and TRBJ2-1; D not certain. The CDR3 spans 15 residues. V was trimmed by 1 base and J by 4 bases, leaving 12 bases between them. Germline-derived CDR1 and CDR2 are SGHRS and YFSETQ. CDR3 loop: CASSLWVIGYNEQFF. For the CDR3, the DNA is TGCGCCAGCAGCTTGTGGGTCATCGGTTACAATGAGCAGTTCTTC.

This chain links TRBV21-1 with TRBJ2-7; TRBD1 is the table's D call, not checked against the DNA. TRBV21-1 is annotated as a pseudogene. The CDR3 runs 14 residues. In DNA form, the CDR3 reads TGTGCCAGCAGCAAAACGACAGGTCCCTACGAGCAGTACTTC. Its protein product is CASSKTTGPYEQYF.

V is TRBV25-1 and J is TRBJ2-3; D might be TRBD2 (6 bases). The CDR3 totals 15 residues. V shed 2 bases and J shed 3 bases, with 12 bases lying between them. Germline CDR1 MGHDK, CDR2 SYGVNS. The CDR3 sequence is CASSEERARTDTQYF. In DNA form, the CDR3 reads TGTGCCAGCAGTGAAGAGCGGGCCCGTACAGATACGCAGTATTTT.

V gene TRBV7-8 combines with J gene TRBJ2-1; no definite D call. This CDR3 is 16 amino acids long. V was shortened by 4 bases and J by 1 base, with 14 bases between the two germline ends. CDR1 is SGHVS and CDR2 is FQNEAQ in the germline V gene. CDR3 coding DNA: TGTGCCAGCAGCTCCACCCGAGTGGCGTCCTACAATGAGCAGTTCTTC. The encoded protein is CASSSTRVASYNEQFF.

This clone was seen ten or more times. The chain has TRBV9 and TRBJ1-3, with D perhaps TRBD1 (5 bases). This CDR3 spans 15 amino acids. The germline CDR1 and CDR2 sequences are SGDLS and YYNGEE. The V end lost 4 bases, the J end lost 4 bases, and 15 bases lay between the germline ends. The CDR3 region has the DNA TGTGCCAGCAGCACCGGGGGGACGAGGGGAAACACCATATATTTT. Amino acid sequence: CASSTGGTRGNTIYF.

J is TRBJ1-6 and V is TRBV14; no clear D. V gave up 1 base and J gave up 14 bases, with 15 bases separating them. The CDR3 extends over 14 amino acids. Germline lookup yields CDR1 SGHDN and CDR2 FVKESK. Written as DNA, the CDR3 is TGTGCCAGCAGCCAAGTCCACCATGGAAAATCCCTCCACTTT. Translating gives CASSQVHHGKSLHF.

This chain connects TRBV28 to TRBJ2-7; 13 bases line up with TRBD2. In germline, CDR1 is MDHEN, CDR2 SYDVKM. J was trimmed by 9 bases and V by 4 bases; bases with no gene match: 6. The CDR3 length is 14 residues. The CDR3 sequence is CASSSGLAGALQYF. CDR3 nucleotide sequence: TGTGCCAGCAGTTCCGGACTAGCGGGAGCCTTGCAGTACTTC.

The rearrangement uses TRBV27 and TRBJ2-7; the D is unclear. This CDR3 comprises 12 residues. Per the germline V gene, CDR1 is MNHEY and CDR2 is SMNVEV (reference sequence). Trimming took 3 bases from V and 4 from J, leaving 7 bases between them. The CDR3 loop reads CASSFFGYEQYF. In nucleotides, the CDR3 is TGTGCCAGCAGTTTCTTTGGGTACGAGCAGTACTTC.

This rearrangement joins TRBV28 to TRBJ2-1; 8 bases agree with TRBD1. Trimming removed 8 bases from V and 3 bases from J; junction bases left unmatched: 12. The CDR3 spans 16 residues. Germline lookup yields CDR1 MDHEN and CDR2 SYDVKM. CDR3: CASRLTTGDGYNEQFF. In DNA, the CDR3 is TGTGCCAGCCGTCTCACGACAGGGGACGGCTACAATGAGCAGTTCTTC. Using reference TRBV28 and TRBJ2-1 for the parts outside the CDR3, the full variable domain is DVKVTQSSRYLVKRTGEKVFLECVQDMDHENMFWYRQDPGLGLRLIYFSYDVKMKEKGDIPEGYSVSREKKERFSLILESASTNQTSMYLCASRLTTGDGYNEQFFGPGTRLTVL.

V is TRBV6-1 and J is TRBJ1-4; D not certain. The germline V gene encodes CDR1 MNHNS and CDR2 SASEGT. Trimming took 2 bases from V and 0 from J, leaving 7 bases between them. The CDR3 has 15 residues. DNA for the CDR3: TGTGCCAGCAGTGAATCATGGTCAACTAATGAAAAACTGTTTTTT. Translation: CASSESWSTNEKLFF.

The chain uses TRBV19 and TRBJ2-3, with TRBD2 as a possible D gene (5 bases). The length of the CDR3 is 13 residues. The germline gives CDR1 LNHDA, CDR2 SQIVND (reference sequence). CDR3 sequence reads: CAVGGRWSDTQYF. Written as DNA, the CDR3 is TGTGCAGTGGGCGGGCGGTGGTCAGATACGCAGTATTTT.

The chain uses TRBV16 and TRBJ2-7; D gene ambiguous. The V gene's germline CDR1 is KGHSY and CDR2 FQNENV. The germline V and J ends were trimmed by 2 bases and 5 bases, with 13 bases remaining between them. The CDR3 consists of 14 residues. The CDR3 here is CASSQGWSPNEQYF. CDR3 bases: TGTGCCAGCAGCCAAGGGTGGTCGCCGAACGAGCAGTACTTC.

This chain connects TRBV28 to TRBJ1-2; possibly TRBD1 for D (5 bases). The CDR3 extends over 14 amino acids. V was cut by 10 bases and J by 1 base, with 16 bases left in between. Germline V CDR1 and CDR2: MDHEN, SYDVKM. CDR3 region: CATHRQGGNYGYTF. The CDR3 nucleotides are TGTGCCACACACCGGCAGGGAGGTAACTATGGCTACACCTTC.